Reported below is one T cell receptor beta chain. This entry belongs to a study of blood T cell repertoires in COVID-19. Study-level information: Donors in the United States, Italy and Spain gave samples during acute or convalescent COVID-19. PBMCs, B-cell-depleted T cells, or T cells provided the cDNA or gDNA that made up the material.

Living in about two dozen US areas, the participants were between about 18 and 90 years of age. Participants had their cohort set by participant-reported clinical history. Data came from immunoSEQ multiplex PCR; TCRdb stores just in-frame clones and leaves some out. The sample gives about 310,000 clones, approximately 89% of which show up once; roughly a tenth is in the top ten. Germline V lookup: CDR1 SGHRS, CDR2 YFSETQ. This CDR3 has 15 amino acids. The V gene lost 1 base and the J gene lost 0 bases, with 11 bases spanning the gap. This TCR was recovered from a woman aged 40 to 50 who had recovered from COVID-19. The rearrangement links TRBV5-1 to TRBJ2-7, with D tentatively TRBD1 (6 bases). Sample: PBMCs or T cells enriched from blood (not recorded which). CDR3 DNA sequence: TGCGCCAGCAGCTTGATAGGGGGTATCTCCTACGAGCAGTACTTC. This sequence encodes CASSLIGGISYEQYF.